Described below is a single T cell receptor beta chain sequence and its context. The data were produced by immunoSEQ multiplex PCR, yet TCRdb's version contains in-frame clones alone and is incomplete. This table holds around 50,000 clones, approximately 85% found once. The sample originates from a study of blood T cell repertoires in COVID-19. The junction had 5 bases not matched to a gene; V was cut back by 4 bases and J by 7 bases. The CDR3 has 15 residues. Germline lookup yields CDR1 SGDLS and CDR2 YYNGEE. The specimen sequenced was peripheral blood. The chain links TRBV9 to TRBJ1-6; 10 positions match TRBD1. This TCR was recovered from a human donor in a cohort sampled during active COVID-19. CDR3 coding DNA: TGTGCCAGCAGCCCTCGGACAGGGGGGAATTCACCCCTCCACTTT. Its translation is CASSPRTGGNSPLHF.